Below, 20 T cell receptor beta chains from the same sample are listed, as sequenced in a study of shared clonotypes between healthy human individuals. Some clones are missing from TCRdb's copy, which holds only in-frame ones; the method was immunoSEQ multiplex PCR. The data hold under 550,000 clones, with about 96% observed a single time. The sequenced sample was naive CD4+ T cells sorted from blood. Subset noted: CD45RA+ positively selected. All receptors come from a woman aged 30 to 39 in good health.

This clone was observed a handful of times. The V gene is TRBV28, the J gene TRBJ2-7; 10 positions agree with TRBD2. CDR1 and CDR2 (germline): MDHEN, SYDVKM. This CDR3 spans 13 amino acids. With V trimmed by 2 bases and J by 9 bases, 4 bases remained unmatched. CDR3 protein: CASSLSGRAWQYF. CDR3 coding DNA: TGTGCCAGCAGTTTAAGCGGGAGGGCCTGGCAGTACTTC.

The chain is built from TRBV15 and TRBJ2-7, with 7 bases that match TRBD2. The CDR3 spans 17 residues. The germline V gene encodes CDR1 LNHNV and CDR2 YYDKDF (reference sequence). The V and J ends lost 5 bases and 3 bases, in that order; junction bases with no gene match: 16. This CDR3 is CATSPPPPAGSFYEQYF. CDR3 sequence (DNA): TGTGCCACCAGCCCACCTCCCCCAGCGGGATCCTTCTACGAGCAGTACTTC.

V and J are TRBV2 and TRBJ2-5; perhaps TRBD2 as D (5 bases). Germline assignment: CDR1 SNHLY and CDR2 FYNNEI. This CDR3 spans 14 amino acids. V lost 4 bases and J lost 5, with 14 bases in between. Written as DNA, the CDR3 is TGTGCCAGCAGTGGCCGAGGGAATTGGGAGACCCAGTACTTC. Translating gives CASSGRGNWETQYF.

The chain has TRBV27 and TRBJ2-7, with a tentative D call TRBD1 (5 bases). This CDR3 is 15 amino acids long. The V gene lost 5 bases and the J gene lost 5 bases, with 19 bases spanning the gap. From germline, CDR1 is MNHEY and CDR2 SMNVEV (reference sequence). The CDR3 DNA reads TGTGCCAGCAGTCCTACGATCCAAGGGGTGGACGAGCAGTACTTC. Amino acids: CASSPTIQGVDEQYF.

The rearrangement joins TRBV6-1 to TRBJ2-1, with D unresolved. This CDR3 is 14 amino acids long. CDR1 MNHNS and CDR2 SASEGT come from the germline V gene. V was shortened by 2 bases and J by 7 bases, with 12 bases between the two germline ends. The CDR3 nucleotides read TGTGCCAGCAGTGAATTTTTTCTTGAAAATGAGCAGTTCTTC. Residues: CASSEFFLENEQFF.

The chain joins TRBV27 to TRBJ2-7; tentatively, D is TRBD2 (5 bases). Trimming cost V 6 bases and J 0 bases, with 12 bases left between them. This CDR3 region has 14 residues. CDR1 is MNHEY and CDR2 is SMNVEV in the germline V gene (reference sequence). This CDR3 is CASSRTYSSYEQYF. The CDR3, as DNA: TGTGCCAGCAGCCGGACTTACAGCTCCTACGAGCAGTACTTC.

The chain couples TRBV19 to TRBJ2-5; TRBD1 matches at 9 bases. CDR1 is LNHDA and CDR2 is SQIVND in the germline V gene (reference sequence). The CDR3 has 14 amino acids. Trimming removed 6 bases from V and 5 bases from J; junction bases left unmatched: 7. CDR3 bases: TGTGCCAGTAGACCCACAGGACAGGGGGAGACCCAGTACTTC. It specifies CASRPTGQGETQYF.

The rearrangement joins TRBV2 to TRBJ2-4; D is perhaps TRBD1 (6 bases). CDR3 size: 14 residues. Germline CDR1 and CDR2: SNHLY and FYNNEI. Trimming took 10 bases from V and 1 from J, leaving 14 bases between them. The CDR3 loop is CATQGWGAKNIQYF. CDR3 in DNA: TGTGCCACCCAGGGGTGGGGTGCCAAAAACATTCAGTACTTC.

About this clone itself: This sample includes further DNA sequences coding for the same CDR3. This chain connects TRBV9 to TRBJ2-7; 10 bases are a match to TRBD2. V shed 0 bases, J shed 5 bases, and the junction held 5 bases outside the gene matches. Per the germline V gene, CDR1 is SGDLS and CDR2 is YYNGEE. The CDR3 has 15 amino acids. The CDR3 sequence: CASSVGLAGEDEQYF. The DNA for the CDR3 is TGTGCCAGCAGCGTAGGGCTAGCGGGAGAGGACGAGCAGTACTTC.

This rearrangement joins TRBV4-1 to TRBJ1-4; D is ambiguous. Trimming took off 2 bases at V and 0 bases at J, with 7 bases between the two ends. The germline V gene encodes CDR1 MGHRA and CDR2 YSYEKL. The CDR3 is 15 amino acids. Here the CDR3 reads CASSQWRATNEKLFF. The DNA for the CDR3 is TGCGCCAGCAGCCAATGGAGAGCAACTAATGAAAAACTGTTTTTT.

The chain is built from TRBV29-1 and TRBJ1-2, with a weak D call TRBD1 (5 bases). V lost 6 bases to trimming and J lost 6 bases, with 11 bases between them. From germline, CDR1 is SQVTM and CDR2 ANQGSEA. There are 11 residues in the CDR3. In DNA form, the CDR3 reads TGCAGCGTGGACCAGGGAGATGGCTACACCTTC. It specifies CSVDQGDGYTF.

V usage is TRBV2 and J usage is TRBJ1-3; D gene unclear. The germline CDR1 and CDR2 sequences are SNHLY and FYNNEI. This CDR3 has 13 amino acids. Trimming removed 10 bases at V and 1 base at J, with 11 bases between. The CDR3 bases are TGTGCCAACCGGGCCCCTTCTGGAAACACCATATATTTT. This sequence encodes CANRAPSGNTIYF.

The chain combines TRBV5-5 with TRBJ2-2, with TRBD2 identical over 7 bases. With V trimmed by 4 bases and J by 4 bases, 10 bases remained unmatched. The CDR3 is 16 residues long. The germline CDR1 and CDR2 sequences are SGHKS and YYEKEE (reference sequence). CDR3 amino acids: CASSPRLAPGTGELFF. The CDR3 DNA is TGTGCCAGCAGCCCGAGACTAGCCCCAGGCACCGGGGAGCTGTTTTTT.

This clone was found once. This chain links TRBV13 with TRBJ2-2, with D perhaps matching TRBD1 (6 bases). The CDR3 spans 13 residues. Germline-derived CDR1 and CDR2 are PRHDT and FYEKMQ (reference sequence). The ends were cut back, 2 bases at V and 5 bases at J, with 6 bases in the middle. The CDR3 loop reads CASSLQGTGELFF. CDR3 in DNA: TGTGCCAGCAGCTTACAGGGGACCGGGGAGCTGTTTTTT.

CDR3 residues: CASSSQGVYEQYF. CDR3 nucleotides: TGTGCCAGCAGCTCCCAGGGGGTCTACGAGCAGTACTTC. The chain combines TRBV11-3 with TRBJ2-7; TRBD1 agrees at 7 bases. Trimming took 4 bases from V and 3 from J; bases not matched to a gene: 3. From germline, CDR1 is SGHNT and CDR2 YENEEA. The CDR3 is 13 residues long.

V is TRBV27 and J is TRBJ1-2; TRBD1 is a possible D gene (6 bases). Germline CDR1 is MNHEY and CDR2 is SMNVEV (reference sequence). V lost 3 bases, J lost 8 bases, and 19 bases lay in between. The CDR3 is 15 residues long. The CDR3 nucleotides read TGTGCCAGCAGTTTTGGGGACAAGATGGGGACGGGCTACACCTTC. Protein sequence: CASSFGDKMGTGYTF.

The V and J genes are TRBV5-6 and TRBJ1-6, with 7 positions matching TRBD1. This CDR3 has 16 amino acids. Germline V gives CDR1 SGHDT, CDR2 YYEEEE. With V trimmed by 2 bases and J by 8 bases, 10 bases remained unmatched. Written as DNA, the CDR3 is TGTGCCAGCAGCTTAGGGGCGAGAACAGGGGATTCACCCCTCCACTTT. Translating gives CASSLGARTGDSPLHF. Full variable domain (missing parts from reference TRBV5-6 and TRBJ1-6): DAGVTQSPTHLIKTRGQQVTLRCSPKSGHDTVSWYQQALGQGPQFIFQYYEEEERQRGNFPDRFSGHQFPNYSSELNVNALLLGDSALYLCASSLGARTGDSPLHFGNGTRLTVT.

The chain has TRBV18 and TRBJ1-4; 7 positions agree with TRBD1. Germline V lookup: CDR1 KGHSH, CDR2 LQKENI. The CDR3 consists of 14 residues. The trim removed 3 bases at V and 4 bases at J, leaving 2 bases unmatched. The CDR3 is CASSPGQHNEKLFF. DNA for the CDR3: TGTGCCAGCTCACCGGGACAGCATAATGAAAAACTGTTTTTT.

The rearrangement joins TRBV6-5 to TRBJ1-4; 8 nucleotides agree with TRBD1. Germline V gene data show CDR1 as MNHEY and CDR2 as SVGAGI. V gave up 5 bases and J gave up 4 bases; unmatched junction bases: 3. This CDR3 comprises 14 residues. The CDR3 here is CASSNTGGNEKLFF. In nucleotides, the CDR3 is TGTGCCAGCAGTAACACAGGGGGTAATGAAAAACTGTTTTTT.

This chain connects TRBV5-4 to TRBJ2-5; TRBD2 aligns across 7 bases. The CDR3 consists of 15 residues. V lost 1 base to trimming and J lost 5 bases; unmatched junction nucleotides: 8. CDR1 is SGHNT, CDR2 YYREEE, per germline (reference sequence). The CDR3 DNA reads TGTGCCAGCAGCTTGTTCGTGGGAGGGCACGAGACCCAGTACTTC. Translation gives CASSLFVGGHETQYF. Full variable domain (rest looked up from reference TRBV5-4 and TRBJ2-5): ETGVTQSPTHLIKTRGQQVTLRCSSQSGHNTVSWYQQALGQGPQFIFQYYREEENGRGNFPPRFSGLQFPNYSSELNVNALELDDSALYLCASSLFVGGHETQYFGPGTRLLVL.